What follows is one T cell receptor (beta chain) and its context. Its antigen is not known. This sample is part of a study of cytomegalovirus exposure and HLA in healthy donors. Study-wide results and caveats: In vitro work confirmed that a few CMV-associated chains recognize CMV antigens. Overall, around 150 TCR beta chains were annotated as cytomegalovirus-associated.

The CDR3 length is 16 residues. Trimming removed 3 bases from V and 1 base from J; junction bases left unmatched: 4. Germline V CDR1 and CDR2: MRHNA, SNTAGT. The assay was immunoSEQ multiplex PCR, and TCRdb's table has in-frame clones only and misses some. The sample includes over 60,000 clones, 95% to 97% of them seen just once. Sequencing was performed on PBMCs. This chain links TRBV6-4 with TRBJ2-3; TRBD1 matches 10 bases. The TCR comes from a man aged 18 to 30 in good health and CMV-seronegative. The CDR3 coding sequence is TGTGCCAGCAGTGAAGCGACAGGGGGCGGCACAGATACGCAGTATTTT. Translating gives CASSEATGGGTDTQYF.